This TCR beta chain came from a study of blood T cells in healthy people across ages. The CDR3 is made up of 17 amino acids. Between the trimmed V and J ends, which lost 5 bases and 5 bases, there was a span of 22 bases. Germline V CDR1 and CDR2: SEHNR, FQNEAQ (reference sequence). The authors ran a second PCR of about 6 to 11 cycles using a sample-barcoded 5' primer and a J-beta primer mix. TCRdb itself ran the 5' RACE reads through MiXCR, one entry per CDR3 protein. The data contain 1.5 million to 2 million distinct CDR3 sequences, roughly 52% of them singletons. The TCR originated in a woman between 35 and 50 years old in good health. The V and J genes are TRBV7-9 and TRBJ2-4; possibly TRBD1 or TRBD2 for D (6 bases each). Sequenced: blood. The CDR3 loop is CASSPPGLQGGENIQYF. Written as DNA, the CDR3 is TGTGCCAGCAGCCCCCCGGGGTTACAGGGAGGCGAAAACATTCAGTACTTC.